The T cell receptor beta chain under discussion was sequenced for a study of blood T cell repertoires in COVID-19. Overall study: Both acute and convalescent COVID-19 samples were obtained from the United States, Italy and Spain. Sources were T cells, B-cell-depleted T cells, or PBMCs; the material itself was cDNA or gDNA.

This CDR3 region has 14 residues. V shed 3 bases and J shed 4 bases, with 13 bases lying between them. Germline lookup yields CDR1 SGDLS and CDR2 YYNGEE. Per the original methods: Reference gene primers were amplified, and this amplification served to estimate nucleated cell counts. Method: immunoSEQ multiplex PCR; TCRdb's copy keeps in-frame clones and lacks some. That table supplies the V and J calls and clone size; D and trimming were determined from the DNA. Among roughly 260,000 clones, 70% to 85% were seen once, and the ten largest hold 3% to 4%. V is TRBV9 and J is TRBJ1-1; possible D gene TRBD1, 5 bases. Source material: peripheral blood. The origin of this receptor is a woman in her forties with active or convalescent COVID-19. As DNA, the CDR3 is TGTGCCAGCAGCGCAAGGGGAGGGAGCACTGAAGCTTTCTTT. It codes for CASSARGGSTEAFF.